Only a few counts were recorded for the clone carrying this T cell receptor (beta chain). The CDR3 extends over 14 amino acids. The V and J ends lost 3 bases and 6 bases respectively, with 17 bases between them. The V gene's germline CDR1 is DFQATT and CDR2 SNEGSKA (reference sequence). The data stem from a study of blood T cell repertoires in COVID-19. Overall study: Spain, Italy and the United States supplied samples that represented acute and convalescent COVID-19. Sources were T cells, B-cell-depleted T cells, or PBMCs; the material itself was cDNA or gDNA.

In the study's own analysis: Estimated nucleated cell counts came from reference gene primer amplification. TCRdb's copy holds only in-frame clones and misses some; the assay was immunoSEQ multiplex PCR. That table gives V, J and clone size, and the DNA gave D and trimming. The sample holds approximately 52,000 clones, less than 90% seen once. This TCR was sampled from an elderly woman with acute or convalescent COVID-19. Sequences were obtained from peripheral blood. This chain links TRBV20-1 with TRBJ1-2; D might be TRBD1 (6 bases). The CDR3 coding sequence is TGCAGTGCTAGTTCTCAGCGGGGGCTAGATGGCTACACCTTC. Translated, it gives CSASSQRGLDGYTF.